These 25 T cell receptor beta chains came from one sample sequenced in a study of T cell responses to AZD1222 COVID-19 vaccine (dated by TCRdb to the early 2020s). Library construction relied on the immunoSEQ multiplex PCR assay. This immuneACCESS table, as held by TCRdb, lists in-frame sequences with V and J called but not all clones. Of the missing ones, under half trace to an unresolved V gene in checked studies; the others have no known cause. Here the sample has about 130,000 clones; about 86% occur a single time. The biggest ten clones account for 9% to 15% of the sample. Taken with the paper, the label for time point translates to: baseline before first vaccination. Material: peripheral blood, obtained on day 0 of AZD1222 vaccination. These receptors came from an adult in good health.

The gene calls are TRBV25-1 and TRBJ1-1, with D unresolved. Deletions cut 8 bases from V and 7 bases from J, with 11 bases between. This CDR3 spans 11 amino acids. CDR1 and CDR2 (germline): MGHDK, SYGVNS. The CDR3 region has the DNA TGTGCCAGCTCATCGGCGGGTGAAGCTTTCTTT. Translating gives CASSSAGEAFF.

J is TRBJ2-1 and V is TRBV7-2, with TRBD2 as a possible D gene (5 bases). This CDR3 has 13 residues. The V end was cut by 1 base, the J end by 10 bases, with 11 bases between. CDR1 and CDR2 from the germline V gene are SGHTA and FQGNSA. CDR3 in amino acids: CASSLGYGVEQFF. The CDR3 nucleotides read TGTGCCAGCAGCTTAGGCTACGGGGTCGAGCAGTTCTTC.

This clone came up a few times. The gene calls are TRBV6-5 and TRBJ2-1; D not certain. Between the trimmed V and J ends, which lost 6 bases and 5 bases, there was a span of 14 bases. The V gene's germline CDR1 is MNHEY and CDR2 SVGAGI. The CDR3 totals 14 residues. The CDR3 here is CASRDLYHNNEQFF. CDR3 in DNA: TGTGCCAGCAGAGATCTTTACCATAACAATGAGCAGTTCTTC.

As DNA, the CDR3 is TGTGCCAGCAGCTTAAGGGCCCGTTTGGAGACCCAGTACTTC. Translated: CASSLRARLETQYF. V and J are TRBV7-2 and TRBJ2-5, with D uncertain. From germline, CDR1 is SGHTA and CDR2 FQGNSA. Between the trimmed V and J ends, which lost 2 bases and 5 bases, there was a span of 12 bases. CDR3 length: 14 amino acids.

This CDR3 reads CASSPGTGWQPQHF. Here the CDR3 DNA reads TGTGCCAGCAGTCCGGGGACAGGGTGGCAGCCCCAGCATTTT. The chain employs TRBV27 and TRBJ1-5; 9 nucleotides line up with TRBD1. The CDR3 runs 14 residues. The germline V gene encodes CDR1 MNHEY and CDR2 SMNVEV (reference sequence). V lost 5 bases to trimming and J lost 7 bases; unmatched junction nucleotides: 6.

V gene TRBV14 combines with J gene TRBJ2-1; D not certain. V shed 6 bases and J shed 6 bases, with 12 bases lying between them. The CDR3 is made up of 13 amino acids. Per germline, CDR1 SGHDN and CDR2 FVKESK. In nucleotides, the CDR3 is TGTGCCAGCAGTGAGGTTAGTCTCAATGAGCAGTTCTTC. Translation gives CASSEVSLNEQFF.

The chain links TRBV12-3 or TRBV12-4 to TRBJ1-5; D is undetermined. This CDR3 is 11 amino acids long. The V end lost 5 bases, the J end lost 4 bases, and 3 bases lay between the germline ends. The CDR3 nucleotides read TGTGCCAGCAGTCAAAATCAGCCCCAGCATTTT. Translating gives CASSQNQPQHF.

CDR3 amino acids: CASSSAPGGISNQPQHF. The DNA for the CDR3 is TGTGCCAGCAGCTCAGCCCCCGGCGGCATTAGCAATCAGCCCCAGCATTTT. V is TRBV7-6 and J is TRBJ1-5, with D uncertain. In germline, CDR1 is SGHVS, CDR2 FNYEAQ. V was cut by 4 bases and J by 0 bases, with 16 bases left in between. This CDR3 has 17 amino acids.

This rearrangement joins TRBV2 to TRBJ1-4; D is uncertain. The ends were cut back, 3 bases at V and 5 bases at J, with 7 bases in the middle. The CDR3 is 13 residues long. The germline gives CDR1 SNHLY, CDR2 FYNNEI. CDR3 nucleotide sequence: TGTGCCAGCAGTGATGTCAGGAATGAAAAACTGTTTTTT. Encoded protein: CASSDVRNEKLFF.

The CDR3 loop reads CASSTASNNQPQHF. CDR3 DNA: TGTGCCAGCAGTACCGCATCAAACAATCAGCCCCAGCATTTT. This sequence joins TRBV6-6 and TRBJ1-5; D call uncertain. The V and J ends lost 5 bases and 3 bases respectively, with 11 bases between them. The CDR3 sequence is 14 residues long. The germline gives CDR1 MNHNY, CDR2 SVGAGI (reference sequence).

The sample holds a few counts of this clone. The genes are TRBV19 and TRBJ1-2; D remains unclear. This CDR3 has 13 residues. The V gene lost 5 bases and the J gene lost 8 bases, with 15 bases spanning the gap. From germline, CDR1 is LNHDA and CDR2 SQIVND (reference sequence). CDR3 sequence reads: CASSVQESEGYTF. The CDR3 DNA reads TGTGCCAGTAGTGTCCAGGAGAGCGAGGGCTACACCTTC.

The chain links TRBV9 to TRBJ2-2; no firm D call. The CDR3 spans 16 residues. Germline V gene lookup returns CDR1 SGDLS and CDR2 YYNGEE. Deletions cut 0 bases from V and 6 bases from J, with 15 bases between. This CDR3 reads CASSVANPPVAGELFF. The CDR3 DNA sequence: TGTGCCAGCAGCGTAGCTAATCCACCCGTGGCCGGGGAGCTGTTTTTT.

V and J are TRBV9 and TRBJ1-2; D gene uncertain. Germline CDR1 and CDR2: SGDLS and YYNGEE. V lost 0 bases, J lost 7 bases, and 7 bases lay in between. This CDR3 has 12 residues. The CDR3 coding sequence is TGTGCCAGCAGCGTAGCTTCGGGTGGCTACACCTTC. Translating gives CASSVASGGYTF.

This clone was seen just once. J is TRBJ1-5 and V is TRBV9, with a possible D match to TRBD1 (6 bases). CDR3 length: 15 amino acids. V lost 4 bases and J lost 9, with 20 bases in between. In germline, CDR1 is SGDLS, CDR2 YYNGEE. The CDR3 here is CASSPVDSLRSPQHF. CDR3 DNA: TGTGCCAGCAGCCCCGTGGACAGCCTTCGATCGCCCCAGCATTTT.

V and J are TRBV5-1 and TRBJ2-1; 15 positions match TRBD2. The CDR3 is 16 amino acids. The germline gives CDR1 SGHRS, CDR2 YFSETQ. Trimming at V came to 4 bases and at J to 7 bases, leaving 6 bases not matched to a gene. CDR3 nucleotides: TGCGCCAGCAGCATCGGGACTAGCGGGAGGATAAATGAGCAGTTCTTC. Its protein product is CASSIGTSGRINEQFF.

CDR3 sequence (DNA): TGTGCCAGCAGTTCGACAGGGGGCCGAGATAATTCACCCCTCCACTTT. Its translation: CASSSTGGRDNSPLHF. The chain joins TRBV6-5 to TRBJ1-6; 10 positions match TRBD1. V lost 4 bases, J lost 5 bases, and 5 bases stayed unmatched. CDR3 length: 16 residues. Germline V CDR1 and CDR2: MNHEY, SVGAGI.

This clone is a singleton in its sample. This chain uses TRBV24-1 with TRBJ1-1, with 7 bases that match TRBD1. Losses at the gene ends were 6 bases for V and 8 bases for J; bases not matched to a gene: 17. The CDR3 is 16 residues long. Germline-derived CDR1 and CDR2 are KGHDR and SFDVKD. CDR3 protein: CATSSSYRTGEMEAFF. In DNA, the CDR3 is TGTGCCACCAGTTCATCGTACAGAACAGGGGAAATGGAAGCTTTCTTT.

About this clone itself: Other nucleotide sequences from this sample produce the same CDR3. The chain couples TRBV10-2 to TRBJ1-2; D uncertain. From germline, CDR1 is WSHSY and CDR2 SAAADI. V gave up 2 bases and J gave up 4 bases, with 5 bases separating them. The CDR3 extends over 12 amino acids. DNA for the CDR3: TGCGCCAGCAGTGAGAGTGGCTATGGCTACACCTTC. Its protein product is CASSESGYGYTF.

V and J are TRBV12-3 or TRBV12-4 and TRBJ2-1, with a possible D match to TRBD2 (6 bases). The CDR3 spans 12 residues. Trimming removed 5 bases from V and 14 bases from J, with 16 bases in between. The chain's CDR3 is CASSRDSRSEFF. CDR3 nucleotides: TGTGCCAGCAGTCGGGACTCCCGCTCAGAGTTCTTC.

J is TRBJ2-5 and V is TRBV7-9, with D tentatively TRBD1 or TRBD2 (6 bases each). Germline V gives CDR1 SEHNR, CDR2 FQNEAQ (reference sequence). V shed 10 bases and J shed 5 bases, with 20 bases lying between them. This CDR3 has 14 amino acids. CDR3 DNA: TGTGCCACCTCTGGGGGGCCCCTGGGGGAGACCCAGTACTTC. Amino acids: CATSGGPLGETQYF.

The chain links TRBV11-2 to TRBJ1-2, with D possibly being TRBD1 (5 bases). Germline-derived CDR1 and CDR2 are SGHAT and FQNNGV. V lost 6 bases to trimming and J lost 6 bases, with 14 bases between them. The CDR3 runs to 13 residues. CDR3: CASSRWRGDGYTF. The DNA for the CDR3 is TGTGCCAGCAGTCGTTGGAGGGGCGATGGCTACACCTTC.

The chain has TRBV19 and TRBJ1-5; D remains unclear. V lost 6 bases and J 8 bases, leaving 14 bases between the germline ends. Germline CDR1 reads LNHDA; CDR2 reads SQIVND (reference sequence). The CDR3 has 13 amino acids. CDR3 in amino acids: CASRPSSGEPQHF. CDR3 nucleotides: TGTGCCAGTAGGCCCTCCAGCGGGGAGCCCCAGCATTTT.

V usage is TRBV4-1 and J usage is TRBJ2-2, with D uncertain. Germline loops: CDR1 MGHRA, CDR2 YSYEKL. This CDR3 region has 16 residues. Trimming pared 1 base from V and 0 bases from J, leaving 9 bases between. The CDR3: CASSQVVGANTGELFF. The CDR3 DNA reads as TGCGCCAGCAGCCAAGTTGTTGGGGCGAACACCGGGGAGCTGTTTTTT.

The gene calls are TRBV6-2 or TRBV6-3 and TRBJ2-1; maybe TRBD1 (6 bases). The CDR3 runs to 15 residues. Trimming left V 5 bases short and J 4 bases short, with 15 bases between. Germline V gene lookup returns CDR1 MNHEY and CDR2 SVGEGT. The CDR3, as DNA: TGTGCCAGCAGTCCCGCGGACAGAATGTACAATGAGCAGTTCTTC. This translates into CASSPADRMYNEQFF.

CDR3 DNA sequence: TGTGCCAGCAGCTTAGATTGGCAGAACACTGAAGCTTTCTTT. Translating gives CASSLDWQNTEAFF. The chain recombines TRBV7-9 with TRBJ1-1; no definite D call. With 1 base removed from V and 1 base from J, the gap between germline ends came to 7 bases. Germline V gene lookup returns CDR1 SEHNR and CDR2 FQNEAQ (reference sequence). The length of the CDR3 is 14 residues.